This note documents a single TCR beta chain sequence. Its antigen is not identified. The sample originates from a study of immune cell composition in non-small cell lung cancer. Across the study: Tumours were mainly lung adenocarcinoma or squamous cell carcinoma.

The data were produced by immunoSEQ multiplex PCR, yet TCRdb's version contains in-frame clones alone and is incomplete. The sample carries about 3,700 clones, 60% to 80% recorded once. Unmatched junction bases numbered 9, after V lost 7 bases and J lost 4 bases. Germline CDR1 MDHEN, CDR2 SYDVKM. The CDR3 length is 14 residues. Points from the study as a whole: Squamous carcinomas (approximately 80%) more often had tumour-associated clones >0.5% than adenocarcinomas (33%).

What was sequenced was lung tumor tissue. The source of this sequence is a human donor with non-small cell lung cancer. The rearrangement uses TRBV28 and TRBJ1-1, with 7 bases aligning to TRBD1. The CDR3 nucleotides are TGTGCCAGCAAGAAAGGGGGCCCTGGCACTGAAGCTTTCTTT. The encoded protein is CASKKGGPGTEAFF.